This T cell receptor (beta chain) originates from a study of blood T cell repertoires in COVID-19. Study-wide context: Collection of acute and convalescent COVID-19 samples took place in the United States, Italy and Spain. T cells, B-cell-depleted T cells, or PBMCs supplied cDNA or gDNA.

Original processing notes: From reference gene primer amplification, estimates of nucleated cell counts were derived. Profiled with immunoSEQ multiplex PCR; TCRdb holds only in-frame clones, not every one. That table furnishes V, J and clone size, whereas the DNA furnished D and trimming. The sample comprises about 88,000 clones, 90% of which are singletons, and under 2% rests with the top ten. The V gene's germline CDR1 is LGHNA and CDR2 YNFKEQ. V was clipped by 3 bases and J by 3 bases; unmatched bases: 5. The CDR3 contains 15 residues. Sequencing was performed on peripheral blood. The TCR sequence derives from a man aged 55 to 70 with acute or convalescent COVID-19. V and J are TRBV4-2 and TRBJ1-2; 9 positions agree with TRBD1. CDR3 amino acids: CASSQDRTGDYGYTF. As DNA, the CDR3 is TGTGCCAGCAGCCAGGACAGGACAGGGGACTATGGCTACACCTTC.